This entry features one T cell receptor beta chain sequence. The antigen it recognizes is unknown. Base qualities are missing; no much larger clone stands one base away. These data belong to a study of T cell responses to AZD1222 COVID-19 vaccine (TCRdb year 2021). A note on the overall study: Because spike-specific TCR depth and breadth did not differ between the two schedules, AZD1222 recipients who got a second dose at roughly 4 weeks were pooled with those who got a second dose at roughly 12 weeks. Trial participants were enrolled by age into subgroups of 18-55, 56-69 and 70-plus years, and roughly 150, 30 and 60 TCR-sequenced participants, respectively, were included in these subgroups. A total of 233 trial participants underwent TCR sequencing, of whom roughly 210 had received two doses of AZD1222 and about 26 had received two doses of the MenACWY control vaccine. The study at large found these results: In the small 56-69-year group, the increase in depth fell short of significance, most likely because of low power. Vaccine-associated CD4 TCRs spanned the whole spike protein, with dominant responses in regions 160-218 and 743-854. Reportedly, close to half of the unique spike-specific TCRs recognized epitopes lying outside the regions that are mutated in the B.1.351 and B.1.1.7 variants. After two AZD1222 doses, spike-specific TCR breadth and depth were significantly higher than at day 0 and than in MenACWY recipients. Participants were mostly white British, with more females than males. The authors suggested clonal diversity may have been underestimated. Conclusions about previously exposed vaccinees were limited because only 5 or 6 AZD1222 recipients were SARS-CoV-2 seropositive at baseline. No day 14 peak-response samples were available, so repertoires were characterized only after the peak T cell response.

The CDR3 regions of human TCRbeta chains were analyzed by immunosequencing. Concerning the study's data processing: Repertoire TCRs were matched against a reference library of SARS-CoV-2-specific TCRs generated with the MIRA antigen-specificity platform. Breadth meant the fraction of unique TCRs that were SARS-CoV-2-associated, whereas depth meant the fraction of total T cells that were SARS-CoV-2-associated. Using the MIRA data, each spike-specific TCR was mapped to the spike region that the TCR reacts to and placed in a CD4 or CD8 class. Log10-transformed breadth and depth values were compared by one-way ANOVA with Sidak's multiple comparisons tests. The table was pulled from immuneACCESS by TCRdb, which kept in-frame rearrangements only. Such tables lose some clones; where checked, under half of the loss comes from unresolved V genes, and the rest has no known cause. From that table come the V and J calls and clone size; the DNA was used to work out D and trimming. This sample lists around 50,000 clones; approximately 83% were detected once. The leading ten clones occupy 15% to 20% of the sample.

The time point tag for this specimen amounts to: baseline before first vaccination. Vaccinee samples came from UK trials COV001 and COV002, including a single-blind randomized controlled phase 2/3 trial of AZD1222 (ChAdOx1 nCoV-19) in healthy adults. For TCRbeta chain sequencing, PBMC samples from trial participants were taken at day 0 and at day 28 after the second dose. The CDR3 runs 14 residues from the cysteine to the phenylalanine. Here the CDR3 DNA is all that survives: 42 bases in frame from base 1. Per the germline V gene, MDHEN is the CDR1 and SYDVKM is the CDR2. V and J lose 3 bases and 6 bases, and a span of 14 bases separates them.

The source of this sequence is an adult in good health. The sequence joins TRBV28 to TRBJ1-1; the D gene lacks a confident call. Sequences were derived from peripheral blood, sampled on day 0 of AZD1222 vaccination. CDR3 reads: CASSFFGVDAEAFF. In nucleotide form, the sequence is TGTGCCAGCAGTTTTTTCGGGGTTGACGCTGAAGCTTTCTTT.